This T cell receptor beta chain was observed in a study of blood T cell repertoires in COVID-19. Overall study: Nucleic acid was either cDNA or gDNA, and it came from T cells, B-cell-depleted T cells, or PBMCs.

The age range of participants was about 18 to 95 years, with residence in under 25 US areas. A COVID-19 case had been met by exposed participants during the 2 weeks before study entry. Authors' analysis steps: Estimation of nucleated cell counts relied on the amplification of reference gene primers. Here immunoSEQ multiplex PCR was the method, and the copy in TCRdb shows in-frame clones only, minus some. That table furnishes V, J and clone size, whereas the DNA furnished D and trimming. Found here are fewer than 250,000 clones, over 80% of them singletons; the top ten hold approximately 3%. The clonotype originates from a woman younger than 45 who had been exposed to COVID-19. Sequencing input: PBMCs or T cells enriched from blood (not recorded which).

The DNA for the CDR3 is TGTGCCTGGAGCGAAGGACGCCTCCGGGGCTATGGCTACACCTTC. This sequence encodes CAWSEGRLRGYGYTF. The chain uses TRBV30 and TRBJ1-2; unclear D gene. This CDR3 is built from 15 residues. Germline V lookup: CDR1 GTSNPN, CDR2 SVGIG (reference sequence). V dropped 3 bases and J dropped 4 bases, with 18 bases sitting between them.